This entry features one T cell receptor beta chain sequence. Its specificity is not known. This CDR3 has 16 residues. V was clipped by 3 bases and J by 2 bases, with 11 bases between them. Germline values: CDR1 MNHEY, CDR2 SMNVEV (reference sequence). This sample is drawn from a study of blood T cells in healthy people across ages. Together with a sample-barcoded 5' primer, a J-beta primer mix was included in a second PCR lasting about 6 to 12 cycles. One entry per CDR3 protein, called by TCRdb with MiXCR from the 5' RACE reads. The table has 1,500,000 or so distinct CDR3 sequences, around 59% seen once; the top ten hold 6.7%. Study-wide points: More naive CD4+ cells and higher diversity were found in long-lived than in aged donors. Naive T cell percentage showed a strong correlation with the diversity of TCR beta.

The clonotype originates from a man aged 18 to 35 in good health. V is TRBV27 and J is TRBJ2-6; D call uncertain. Sequenced sample: blood. CDR3 sequence (DNA): TGTGCCAGCAGTTTCCCCGGGCCGGCTGGGGCCAACGTCCTGACTTTC. Translated, it gives CASSFPGPAGANVLTF. Complete variable domain (other parts from reference TRBV27 and TRBJ2-6): EAQVTQNPRYLITVTGKKLTVTCSQNMNHEYMSWYRQDPGLGLRQIYYSMNVEVTDKGDVPEGYKVSRKEKRNFPLILESPSPNQTSLYFCASSFPGPAGANVLTFGAGSRLTVL.